The 31 T cell receptor beta chains below all came from one sample that was sequenced in a study of T cell responses to AZD1222 COVID-19 vaccine. Method: immunoSEQ multiplex PCR; TCRdb's copy keeps in-frame clones and lacks some. The sample yields around 71,000 clones, 80% to 85% seen once. Here the sequenced sample was peripheral blood, taken on day 0 of AZD1222 vaccination. Source of these receptors: an adult in good health.

The V gene is TRBV5-4, the J gene TRBJ1-3; 12 nucleotides align to TRBD1. Germline values: CDR1 SGHNT, CDR2 YYREEE (reference sequence). The CDR3 sequence is 18 residues long. V shed 3 bases and J 3 bases; nucleotides not matched to a gene: 10. The CDR3 DNA sequence: TGTGCCAGCAGCTCCCGGGACAGGGGGCTGTCAATTGGAAACACCATATATTTT. Translation: CASSSRDRGLSIGNTIYF.

The chain links TRBV3-1 (or the pseudogene TRBV3-2) to TRBJ2-3, with 7 nucleotides matching TRBD2. The V gene end was trimmed by 0 bases and the J gene end by 0 bases; junction bases not matched to a gene: 12. Per germline, CDR1 LGHDT and CDR2 YNNKEL (reference sequence). The CDR3 has 19 residues. CDR3 bases: TGTGCCAGCAGCCAAGATGAGGCTTCGGGGCGGGAGAGCACAGATACGCAGTATTTT. This encodes CASSQDEASGRESTDTQYF.

J is TRBJ1-1 and V is TRBV6-6; 7 bases map to TRBD1. After removal of 6 bases from V and 8 bases from J, the junction contained 9 bases not matched to a gene. The CDR3 runs 13 residues. Germline CDR1 reads MNHNY; CDR2 reads SVGAGI (reference sequence). CDR3 sequence reads: CASSSRQGEEAFF. In DNA, the CDR3 is TGTGCCAGCAGCTCTAGACAGGGCGAGGAAGCTTTCTTT.

This clone appeared a few times. The DNA is omitted, as the CDR3 cannot be located on it reliably, and the CDR3 follows TCRdb's listing. The V gene is TRBV5-1, the J gene TRBJ1-2; the DNA was not compared with TRBD1, the D call given in the table. Germline V gives CDR1 SGHRS, CDR2 YFSETQ. The CDR3 is 13 residues long, ends included. CDR3 region: CASSVVGQGAGTF.

This rearrangement joins TRBV6-1 to TRBJ1-6; 11 bases match TRBD1. Germline values: CDR1 MNHNS, CDR2 SASEGT. This CDR3 region has 14 residues. Trimming took 2 bases from V and 14 from J; bases not matched to a gene: 5. CDR3 protein: CASSEPDRGQALHF. In DNA, the CDR3 is TGTGCCAGCAGTGAACCGGACAGGGGGCAGGCCCTCCACTTT.

This rearrangement joins TRBV6-4 to TRBJ2-3; no clear D gene. The CDR3 has 13 residues. With 0 bases removed from V and 3 bases from J, the gap between germline ends came to 4 bases. Germline CDR1 reads MRHNA; CDR2 reads SNTAGT. The CDR3 region has the DNA TGTGCCAGCAGTGACTCCGAGACAGATACGCAGTATTTT. Its translation is CASSDSETDTQYF.

The V gene is TRBV5-1, the J gene TRBJ2-7, with D possibly TRBD1 on 7 matching bases. Germline V gene data show CDR1 as SGHRS and CDR2 as YFSETQ. V was shortened by 0 bases and J by 2 bases, with 12 bases between the two germline ends. This CDR3 has 15 residues. CDR3 coding DNA: TGCGCCAGCAGCTTGGAGGCAGGGGGGACCTACGAGCAGTACTTC. This gives the protein CASSLEAGGTYEQYF.

This sequence joins TRBV20-1 and TRBJ2-7, with unresolved D. Germline lookup yields CDR1 DFQATT and CDR2 SNEGSKA (reference sequence). The CDR3 is 14 residues long. V lost 3 bases and J lost 0, with 12 bases in between. This chain's CDR3 is CSASDPGLSYEQYF. The DNA for the CDR3 is TGCAGTGCTAGTGATCCAGGCCTCTCCTACGAGCAGTACTTC.

The V call is TRBV30, the J call TRBJ1-2; D may be TRBD1 (5 bases). V was shortened by 7 bases and J by 8 bases, with 11 bases between the two germline ends. Germline CDR1 is GTSNPN and CDR2 is SVGIG (reference sequence). The CDR3 loop spans 10 amino acids. The CDR3 here is CALESGGYTF. As DNA, the CDR3 is TGTGCCTTGGAGTCAGGGGGCTACACCTTC.

The CDR3 nucleotides read TGTGCCAGCAGCTTGGGCGAGGGGAGAAGCACAGATACGCAGTATTTT. This sequence encodes CASSLGEGRSTDTQYF. The chain links TRBV5-4 to TRBJ2-3; D is possibly TRBD1 or TRBD2 (5 bases each). Germline-derived CDR1 and CDR2 are SGHNT and YYREEE (reference sequence). V was shortened by 0 bases and J by 0 bases, with 11 bases between the two germline ends. CDR3 length: 16 residues.

The rearrangement uses TRBV4-1 and TRBJ1-2; D is ambiguous. The CDR3 runs to 15 residues. V was cut by 4 bases and J by 2 bases, with 14 bases left in between. Germline assignment: CDR1 MGHRA and CDR2 YSYEKL. The CDR3 loop is CASSRNWGENYGYTF. Written as DNA, the CDR3 is TGCGCCAGCAGCCGAAATTGGGGTGAGAACTATGGCTACACCTTC.

This chain uses TRBV7-2 with TRBJ1-1, with 12 bases aligning to TRBD1. The junction had 2 bases not matched to a gene; V was cut back by 1 base and J by 5 bases. The CDR3 is 15 residues long. Germline V gene lookup returns CDR1 SGHTA and CDR2 FQGNSA. In nucleotides, the CDR3 is TGTGCCAGCAGCTTAGGGGGACAGGGGGCTACTGAAGCTTTCTTT. Amino acids: CASSLGGQGATEAFF.

CDR3 region: CASTDPVARAAKNIQYF. As DNA, the CDR3 is TGTGCCAGCACCGATCCCGTGGCCAGGGCGGCCAAAAACATTCAGTACTTC. The chain carries TRBV5-6 and TRBJ2-4, with a possible D match to TRBD1 (5 bases). Trimming shortened V by 6 bases and J by 1 base, and 20 bases separated the two germline ends. This CDR3 has 17 amino acids. The germline V gene encodes CDR1 SGHDT and CDR2 YYEEEE.

V usage is TRBV27 and J usage is TRBJ2-7, with 9 positions matching TRBD2. The junction had 15 bases not matched to a gene; V was cut back by 8 bases and J by 4 bases. The CDR3 consists of 16 residues. Germline values: CDR1 MNHEY, CDR2 SMNVEV (reference sequence). DNA for the CDR3: TGTGCCAGCCCCCCCCGTAGCGGGAGCCCCCCTTACGAGCAGTACTTC. This encodes CASPPRSGSPPYEQYF.

The CDR3 sequence is CASSLTTGQSYGYTF. DNA for the CDR3: TGTGCCAGCAGCCTAACCACGGGACAGAGTTATGGCTACACCTTC. This chain links TRBV7-8 with TRBJ1-2; 7 bases map to TRBD1. The germline gives CDR1 SGHVS, CDR2 FQNEAQ. The CDR3 has 15 residues. The ends lost 5 bases at V and 5 bases at J; junction bases unmatched: 11.

This clone was detected only a few times. V is TRBV2 and J is TRBJ1-4; D is possibly TRBD1 (5 bases). CDR1 SNHLY and CDR2 FYNNEI come from the germline V gene. CDR3 length: 14 amino acids. V lost 6 bases and J lost 0, with 8 bases in between. CDR3 protein: CASSTTATNEKLFF. For the CDR3, the DNA is TGTGCCAGCAGCACGACAGCAACTAATGAAAAACTGTTTTTT. Supplemented by reference TRBV2 and TRBJ1-4, the full variable domain reads EPEVTQTPSHQVTQMGQEVILRCVPISNHLYFYWYRQILGQKVEFLVSFYNNEISEKSEIFDDQFSVERPDGSNFTLKIRSTKLEDSAMYFCASSTTATNEKLFFGSGTQLSVL.

The chain links TRBV21-1 to TRBJ2-1; the tabulated D call, TRBD2, remains unverified against the DNA. TRBV21-1 constitutes a pseudogene. CDR3 length equals 16 residues. The CDR3 spells CASSGVAGGRSDEQFF. The CDR3 DNA reads as TGTGCCAGCTCAGGGGTAGCGGGAGGTAGATCGGATGAGCAGTTCTTC.

V is TRBV5-1 and J is TRBJ2-3; no definite D call. Germline V gene lookup returns CDR1 SGHRS and CDR2 YFSETQ. Trimming took 1 base from V and 5 from J, leaving 14 bases between them. CDR3 size: 15 residues. The DNA of the CDR3 is TGCGCCAGCAGCTTGAGCGCCGCCGCCAAAGATACGCAGTATTTT. Translation gives CASSLSAAAKDTQYF.

This clone was picked up a small number of times. This chain connects TRBV6-1 to TRBJ2-7; TRBD2 matches 12 bases. Per germline, CDR1 MNHNS and CDR2 SASEGT. V trimming: 2 bases; J trimming: 5 bases; junction bases outside the gene matches: 4. The length of the CDR3 is 15 residues. The CDR3 nucleotides read TGTGCCAGCAGTGAAACTAGCGGGGGGCCTGACGAGCAGTACTTC. Protein product: CASSETSGGPDEQYF.

Written as DNA, the CDR3 is TGTGCCAGTAGTACTTCGGTCGGCGAATCCTACGAGCAGTACTTC. Its protein product is CASSTSVGESYEQYF. This chain joins TRBV19 and TRBJ2-7; no clear D. The germline CDR1 and CDR2 sequences are LNHDA and SQIVND (reference sequence). Between the trimmed V and J ends, which lost 4 bases and 1 base, there was a span of 14 bases. The CDR3 has 15 residues.

The V call is TRBV3-1 (or the pseudogene TRBV3-2), the J call TRBJ1-4; 10 bases align to TRBD1. The CDR3 length is 18 residues. V dropped 4 bases and J dropped 3; count of bases not matched to a gene: 11. Germline CDR1 LGHDT, CDR2 YNNKEL (reference sequence). CDR3 loop: CASSPRRDRGKANEKLFF. In DNA form, the CDR3 reads TGTGCCAGCAGCCCGCGACGGGACAGGGGTAAGGCTAATGAAAAACTGTTTTTT.

The chain couples TRBV6-2 or TRBV6-3 to TRBJ1-1; no clear D. Between the trimmed V and J ends, which lost 7 bases and 2 bases, there was a span of 14 bases. CDR3 size: 14 residues. Per germline, CDR1 MNHEY and CDR2 SVGEGT. CDR3 bases: TGTGCCAGCACCCCGTGGAACAGCAACACTGAAGCTTTCTTT. This sequence encodes CASTPWNSNTEAFF.

The CDR3 DNA follows: TGTGCCAGTAGTACCCGGGACAGGGGGTACTATGGCTACACCTTC. Its translation is CASSTRDRGYYGYTF. The genes are TRBV19 and TRBJ1-2; 11 bases agree with TRBD1. Trimming cost V 4 bases and J 3 bases; bases outside gene matches: 4. Germline V gene data show CDR1 as LNHDA and CDR2 as SQIVND (reference sequence). This CDR3 spans 15 amino acids. The variable domain in full, with the rest retrieved from reference TRBV19 and TRBJ1-2, is DGGITQSPKYLFRKEGQNVTLSCEQNLNHDAMYWYRQDPGQGLRLIYYSQIVNDFQKGDIAEGYSVSREKKESFPLTVTSAQKNPTAFYLCASSTRDRGYYGYTFGSGTRLTVV.

This chain connects TRBV7-9 to TRBJ1-5, with TRBD1 matching over 8 bases. Germline lookup yields CDR1 SEHNR and CDR2 FQNEAQ (reference sequence). CDR3 length equals 13 residues. The V gene end was trimmed by 8 bases and the J gene end by 6 bases; junction bases not matched to a gene: 6. For the CDR3, the DNA is TGTGCCAGCCAGCAGGGGGCACGTCAGCCCCAGCATTTT. Its protein is CASQQGARQPQHF.

The chain links TRBV10-2 to TRBJ2-3, with 7 bases that match TRBD1. Germline trimming cut 7 bases from V and 3 bases from J; bases unmatched to any gene: 7. This CDR3 spans 14 amino acids. The germline gives CDR1 WSHSY, CDR2 SAAADI. Written as DNA, the CDR3 is TGCGCCAGCAACGAGGGGGCGCTTACAGATACGCAGTATTTT. Translation gives CASNEGALTDTQYF.

V gene TRBV6-5 combines with J gene TRBJ2-7; D assignment may be TRBD1 or TRBD2 (6 bases each). From germline, CDR1 is MNHEY and CDR2 SVGAGI. Trimming took off 3 bases at V and 2 bases at J, with 14 bases between the two ends. The length of the CDR3 is 15 residues. Here the CDR3 DNA reads TGTGCCAGCAGTTATAGCACAGGGAGGCCCTACGAGCAGTACTTC. This gives the protein CASSYSTGRPYEQYF.

The V gene is TRBV5-4, the J gene TRBJ2-5, with D possibly TRBD2 on 6 matching bases. CDR3 length: 16 residues. From germline, CDR1 is SGHNT and CDR2 YYREEE (reference sequence). The V and J ends lost 5 bases and 0 bases respectively, with 17 bases between them. The CDR3 sequence: CASSFLVGGDQETQYF. As DNA, the CDR3 is TGTGCCAGCAGTTTCTTGGTCGGCGGGGACCAAGAGACCCAGTACTTC. The full variable domain, rest sourced from reference TRBV5-4 and TRBJ2-5, is ETGVTQSPTHLIKTRGQQVTLRCSSQSGHNTVSWYQQALGQGPQFIFQYYREEENGRGNFPPRFSGLQFPNYSSELNVNALELDDSALYLCASSFLVGGDQETQYFGPGTRLLVL.

This sequence joins TRBV4-1 and TRBJ2-7; D may match TRBD1 or TRBD2 (5 bases each). CDR3 length: 14 amino acids. Per germline, CDR1 MGHRA and CDR2 YSYEKL. The V end lost 0 bases, the J end lost 0 bases, and 6 bases lay between the germline ends. CDR3 amino acids: CASSQDGTSYEQYF. CDR3 nucleotide sequence: TGCGCCAGCAGCCAAGACGGGACCTCCTACGAGCAGTACTTC.

This clone was seen a single time. This rearrangement joins TRBV5-4 to TRBJ1-3, with D maybe TRBD1 (5 bases). Germline-derived CDR1 and CDR2 are SGHNT and YYREEE (reference sequence). The CDR3 contains 15 residues. V shed 3 bases and J shed 7 bases, with 17 bases lying between them. In DNA, the CDR3 is TGTGCCAGCAGCTCAGGGACCGGGTTGCAGAACACCATATATTTT. Translating gives CASSSGTGLQNTIYF.

Of note for this clone: The identical CDR3 is also encoded by other nucleotide sequences in the sample. The chain employs TRBV5-1 and TRBJ1-5, with TRBD1 identical over 7 bases. Unmatched junction bases numbered 2, after V lost 4 bases and J lost 4 bases. The CDR3 loop spans 13 amino acids. In germline, CDR1 is SGHRS, CDR2 YFSETQ. CDR3 loop: CASSLTGNQPQHF. Here the CDR3 DNA reads TGCGCCAGCAGCCTGACAGGGAATCAGCCCCAGCATTTT.

The V and J genes are TRBV7-6 and TRBJ2-1; TRBD1 agrees at 8 bases. With 5 bases clipped from V and 13 bases from J, the junction kept 10 bases outside the gene matches. CDR1 SGHVS and CDR2 FNYEAQ come from the germline V gene. CDR3 length: 13 residues. CDR3 coding DNA: TGTGCCAGCAGCCACACCGCGGACAGGGACCAGTTCTTC. It codes for CASSHTADRDQFF.